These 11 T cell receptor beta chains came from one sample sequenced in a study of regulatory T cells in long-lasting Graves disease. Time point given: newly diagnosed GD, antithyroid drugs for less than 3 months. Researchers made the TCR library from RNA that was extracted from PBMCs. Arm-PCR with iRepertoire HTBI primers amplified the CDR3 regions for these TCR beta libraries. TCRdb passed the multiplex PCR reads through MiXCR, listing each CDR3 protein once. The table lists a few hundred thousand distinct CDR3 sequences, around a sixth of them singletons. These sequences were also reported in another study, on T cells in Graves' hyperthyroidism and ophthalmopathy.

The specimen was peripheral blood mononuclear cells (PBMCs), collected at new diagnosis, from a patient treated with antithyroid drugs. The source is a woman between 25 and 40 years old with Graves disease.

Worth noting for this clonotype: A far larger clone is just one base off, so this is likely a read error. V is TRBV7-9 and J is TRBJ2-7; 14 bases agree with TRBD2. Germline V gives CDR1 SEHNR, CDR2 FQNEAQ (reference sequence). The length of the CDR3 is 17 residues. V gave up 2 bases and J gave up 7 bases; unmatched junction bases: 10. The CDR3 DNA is TGTGCCAGCAGCTTATCGGTGGGGACTAGCGGGGGACATGAGCAGTACTTC. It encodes CASSLSVGTSGGHEQYF.

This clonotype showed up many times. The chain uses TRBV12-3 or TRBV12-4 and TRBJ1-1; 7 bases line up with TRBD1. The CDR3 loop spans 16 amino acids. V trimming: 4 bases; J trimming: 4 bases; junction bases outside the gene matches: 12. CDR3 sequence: CASSSRGGTEGTEAFF. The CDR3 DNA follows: TGTGCCAGCAGTTCCAGGGGGGGCACTGAGGGCACTGAAGCTTTCTTT.

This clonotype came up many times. This chain's CDR3 is CASSTRPGTNTQYF. Here the CDR3 DNA reads TGTGCCAGCAGTACTAGGCCAGGGACAAATACGCAGTATTTT. The chain links TRBV6-2 or TRBV6-3 to TRBJ2-3; a possible D gene is TRBD1 (6 bases). Germline CDR1 is MNHEY and CDR2 is SVGEGT. There are 14 residues in the CDR3. Between the trimmed V and J ends, which lost 5 bases and 7 bases, there was a span of 16 bases.

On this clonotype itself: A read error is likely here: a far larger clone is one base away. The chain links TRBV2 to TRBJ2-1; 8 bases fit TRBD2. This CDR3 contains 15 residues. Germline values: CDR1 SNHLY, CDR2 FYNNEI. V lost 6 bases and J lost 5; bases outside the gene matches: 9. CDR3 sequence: CASRPLAGINNEQFF. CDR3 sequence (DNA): TGTGCCAGCAGGCCTCTAGCGGGTATAAACAATGAGCAGTTCTTC.

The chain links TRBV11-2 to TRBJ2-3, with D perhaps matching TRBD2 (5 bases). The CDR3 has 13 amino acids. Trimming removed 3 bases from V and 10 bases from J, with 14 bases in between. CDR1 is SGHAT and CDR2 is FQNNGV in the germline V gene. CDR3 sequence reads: CASSLVGLAAQYF. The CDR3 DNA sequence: TGTGCCAGCAGCTTGGTTGGGCTAGCTGCGCAGTATTTT.

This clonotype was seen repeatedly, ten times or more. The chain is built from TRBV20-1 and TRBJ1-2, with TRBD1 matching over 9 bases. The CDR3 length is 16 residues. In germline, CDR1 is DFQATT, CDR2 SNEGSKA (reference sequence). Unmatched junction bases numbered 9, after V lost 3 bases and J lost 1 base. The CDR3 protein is CSASTHDRGNNYGYTF. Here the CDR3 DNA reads TGCAGTGCTAGCACCCACGACAGGGGGAATAACTATGGCTACACCTTC.

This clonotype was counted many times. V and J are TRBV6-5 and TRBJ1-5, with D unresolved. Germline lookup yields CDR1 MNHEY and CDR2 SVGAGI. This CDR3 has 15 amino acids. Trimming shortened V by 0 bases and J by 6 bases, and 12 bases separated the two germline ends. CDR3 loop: CASSYSRLSGQPQHF. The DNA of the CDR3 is TGTGCCAGCAGTTACTCTCGGCTAAGTGGTCAGCCCCAGCATTTT.

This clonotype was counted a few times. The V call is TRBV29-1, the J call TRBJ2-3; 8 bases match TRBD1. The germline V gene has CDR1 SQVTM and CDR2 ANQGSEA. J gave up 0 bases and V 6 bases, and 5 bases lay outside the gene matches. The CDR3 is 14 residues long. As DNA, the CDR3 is TGCAGCGTCTCGGACAGGGTTAGCACAGATACGCAGTATTTT. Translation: CSVSDRVSTDTQYF.

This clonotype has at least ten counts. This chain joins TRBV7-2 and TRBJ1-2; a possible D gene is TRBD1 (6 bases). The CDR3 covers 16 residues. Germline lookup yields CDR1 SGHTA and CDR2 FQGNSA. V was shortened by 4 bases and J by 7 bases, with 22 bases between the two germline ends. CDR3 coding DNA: TGTGCCAGCAGCTCCCGGGGGGGCAGGGCCACGAGTGGCTACACCTTC. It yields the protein CASSSRGGRATSGYTF.

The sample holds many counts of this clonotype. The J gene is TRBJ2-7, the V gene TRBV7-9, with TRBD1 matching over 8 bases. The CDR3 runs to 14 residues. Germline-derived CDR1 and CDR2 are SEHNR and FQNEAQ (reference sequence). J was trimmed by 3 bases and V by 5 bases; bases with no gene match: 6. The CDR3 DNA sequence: TGTGCCAGCAGCCCGACGGGACAGGACTACGAGCAGTACTTC. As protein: CASSPTGQDYEQYF.

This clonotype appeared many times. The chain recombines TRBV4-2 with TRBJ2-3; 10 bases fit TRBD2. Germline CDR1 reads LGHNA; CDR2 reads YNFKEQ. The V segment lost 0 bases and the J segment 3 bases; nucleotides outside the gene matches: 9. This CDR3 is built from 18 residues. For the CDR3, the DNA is TGTGCCAGCAGCCAAGATGGGAAGCGGGGGGGTATAACAGATACGCAGTATTTT. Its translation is CASSQDGKRGGITDTQYF.